This T cell receptor beta chain was captured by sequencing in a study of cytomegalovirus exposure and HLA in healthy donors. General study findings and limits: Subsequent analysis revealed that first-cohort TCR clusters tended to co-occur in the 120 or so validation repertoires. The study recorded some 160 TCR beta chains that were cytomegalovirus-associated. With high specificity and sensitivity, the classifier reportedly diagnosed cytomegalovirus status. Among the CMV-associated chains, a few were confirmed in vitro as specific for CMV antigens.

On this clone itself: Antigen unknown.

Repertoires were generated with immunoSEQ multiplex PCR, while TCRdb's copy carries only in-frame clones and drops some. The sample contains 200,000 to 250,000 clones, 85% to 95% of which appear only once. V lost 2 bases to trimming and J lost 1 base; unmatched junction nucleotides: 6. CDR3 size: 16 residues. Germline CDR1 and CDR2: SGHRS and YFSETQ. Sequenced sample: PBMCs. The rearrangement links TRBV5-1 to TRBJ2-7; 10 bases align to TRBD2. This sequence originates from a young woman in good health and CMV-seronegative. The CDR3 region has the DNA TGCGCCAGCAGCTTACCCCTAGCGGGAGTATCCTACGAGCAGTACTTC. As protein: CASSLPLAGVSYEQYF.